Below, 29 T cell receptor beta chains from the same sample are listed, as sequenced in a study of PD-1 blockade in classical Hodgkin lymphoma. The repertoire was sequenced with immunoSEQ multiplex PCR; TCRdb's copy has only in-frame clones and lacks some. The data contain more than 90,000 clones, about four fifths of them singletons. Exposure to brentuximab vedotin varied, and each patient had relapsed following autologous stem cell transplantation. Material: peripheral blood mononuclear cells (PBMCs), obtained before the second cycle of nivolumab. The source is a human donor with classical Hodgkin lymphoma.

The chain has TRBV5-1 and TRBJ2-7, with a weak D call TRBD1 (6 bases). The length of the CDR3 is 15 residues. V was shortened by 5 bases and J by 0 bases, with 15 bases between the two germline ends. CDR1 is SGHRS and CDR2 is YFSETQ in the germline V gene. CDR3: CASSPLGASSYEQYF. CDR3 DNA: TGCGCCAGCAGTCCGTTGGGGGCGAGCTCCTACGAGCAGTACTTC.

The chain combines TRBV7-8 with TRBJ2-1; D is possibly TRBD2 (6 bases). Germline CDR1 SGHVS, CDR2 FQNEAQ. The CDR3 has 16 residues. Trimming left V 1 base short and J 10 bases short, with 20 bases between. The CDR3 DNA sequence: TGTGCCAGCAGCTTAGATGCGGGAACACAATTTCGAGAGCAGTTCTTC. Translated, it gives CASSLDAGTQFREQFF.

The table lists this clone with a few counts. As DNA, the CDR3 is TGTGCCAGCAGCCCGTCGTCTGGGGAAAAACTGTTTTTT. This codes for CASSPSSGEKLFF. The chain uses TRBV5-4 and TRBJ1-4; D is uncertain. In germline, CDR1 is SGHNT, CDR2 YYREEE (reference sequence). V was clipped by 4 bases and J by 8 bases, with 12 bases between them. The CDR3 consists of 13 residues.

The chain links TRBV6-5 to TRBJ2-5, with TRBD1 as a possible D gene (5 bases). Germline-derived CDR1 and CDR2 are MNHEY and SVGAGI. V lost 2 bases to trimming and J lost 5 bases, with 9 bases between them. The CDR3 runs to 13 residues. CDR3 protein: CASSYQAGETQYF. The CDR3 coding sequence is TGTGCCAGCAGTTACCAAGCAGGGGAGACCCAGTACTTC.

The V call is TRBV7-9, the J call TRBJ2-7; 8 bases map to TRBD1. This CDR3 is built from 16 residues. The ends lost 2 bases at V and 7 bases at J; junction bases unmatched: 13. Germline CDR1 and CDR2: SEHNR and FQNEAQ (reference sequence). The CDR3 DNA follows: TGTGCCAGCAGCTTAAGTCTCTGGACAGGGCCGGGAGAGCAGTACTTC. This translates into CASSLSLWTGPGEQYF.

The rearrangement joins TRBV5-6 to TRBJ2-3, with 9 bases matching TRBD1. CDR1 and CDR2 (germline): SGHDT, YYEEEE. The CDR3 has 14 residues. V shed 4 bases and J 3 bases; nucleotides not matched to a gene: 3. For the CDR3, the DNA is TGTGCCAGCAGCCAGACAGGGGGTACAGATACGCAGTATTTT. This translates into CASSQTGGTDTQYF.

The gene calls are TRBV7-7 and TRBJ2-5; D may match TRBD1 or TRBD2 (7 bases each). Germline V gene lookup returns CDR1 SSHAT and CDR2 FNYEAQ (reference sequence). CDR3 length equals 15 residues. Trimming cost V 5 bases and J 2 bases, with 15 bases left between them. In DNA form, the CDR3 reads TGTGCCAGCAGCGGGGGGGGCAGGGGGCAAGAGACCCAGTACTTC. Amino acid sequence: CASSGGGRGQETQYF.

The chain has TRBV5-6 and TRBJ1-2, with D maybe TRBD1 (6 bases). The CDR3 has 15 amino acids. Deletions cut 5 bases from V and 4 bases from J, with 18 bases between. Germline V lookup: CDR1 SGHDT, CDR2 YYEEEE. CDR3 protein: CASRPGGVQGYGYTF. The CDR3 DNA sequence: TGTGCCAGCAGACCGGGAGGGGTACAGGGCTATGGCTACACCTTC.

J is TRBJ1-3 and V is TRBV7-6; D unclear. Germline CDR1 reads SGHVS; CDR2 reads FNYEAQ. V dropped 2 bases and J dropped 2 bases, with 7 bases sitting between them. The CDR3 has 14 amino acids. Here the CDR3 reads CASSLTDAGNTIYF. DNA for the CDR3: TGTGCCAGCAGCTTAACGGACGCTGGAAACACCATATATTTT.

The chain links TRBV2 to TRBJ2-7; D ambiguous. Trimming took off 3 bases at V and 3 bases at J, with 9 bases between the two ends. The CDR3 consists of 13 residues. CDR1 and CDR2 (germline): SNHLY, FYNNEI. The CDR3 sequence: CASSERRLYEQYF. As DNA, the CDR3 is TGTGCCAGCAGTGAGCGTCGTCTCTACGAGCAGTACTTC.

The chain couples TRBV6-5 to TRBJ2-3; D may be TRBD1 or TRBD2 (6 bases each). V lost 6 bases to trimming and J lost 4 bases, with 17 bases between them. Germline-derived CDR1 and CDR2 are MNHEY and SVGAGI. This CDR3 has 15 residues. The CDR3, as DNA: TGTGCCAGCAGATTAGCGGAGGGGGGTTCAGATACGCAGTATTTT. Translating it yields CASRLAEGGSDTQYF.

The chain recombines TRBV10-2 with TRBJ1-1; maybe TRBD1 (5 bases). V was trimmed by 8 bases and J by 4 bases, leaving 20 bases between them. The CDR3 is made up of 15 amino acids. From germline, CDR1 is WSHSY and CDR2 SAAADI. The CDR3 DNA follows: TGCGCCAGCCGCCCATCGAGCAGGGTCGGCACTGAAGCTTTCTTT. Amino acids: CASRPSSRVGTEAFF.

The chain links TRBV30 to TRBJ2-3, with D perhaps TRBD2 (5 bases). The germline gives CDR1 GTSNPN, CDR2 SVGIG (reference sequence). Trimming left V 2 bases short and J 6 bases short, with 9 bases between. CDR3 length equals 12 residues. The DNA for the CDR3 is TGTGCCTGGAGTCGGGGTTTCGATACGCAGTATTTT. Translation: CAWSRGFDTQYF.

This clone was observed a few times. This CDR3 is also generated by other DNA sequences in the sample. The rearrangement links TRBV27 to TRBJ2-1; D is unresolved. The CDR3 loop spans 11 amino acids. The germline CDR1 and CDR2 sequences are MNHEY and SMNVEV (reference sequence). V was shortened by 3 bases and J by 10 bases, with 7 bases between the two germline ends. In DNA, the CDR3 is TGTGCCAGCAGTTTCCGGTACGAGCAGTTCTTC. As protein: CASSFRYEQFF.

The genes are TRBV28 and TRBJ1-4; D ambiguous. The germline V gene encodes CDR1 MDHEN and CDR2 SYDVKM. The CDR3 spans 16 residues. Trimming removed 2 bases at V and 0 bases at J, with 10 bases between. DNA of the CDR3: TGTGCCAGCAGTTTACGGGGTTCGGCAACTAATGAAAAACTGTTTTTT. Protein sequence: CASSLRGSATNEKLFF.

This chain uses TRBV5-1 with TRBJ2-3, with D uncertain. Per the germline V gene, CDR1 is SGHRS and CDR2 is YFSETQ. This CDR3 is 13 amino acids long. V was shortened by 4 bases and J by 0 bases, with 6 bases between the two germline ends. The CDR3 spells CASSESSTDTQYF. As DNA, the CDR3 is TGCGCCAGCAGCGAATCTAGCACAGATACGCAGTATTTT. The entire variable domain, with the rest obtained from reference TRBV5-1 and TRBJ2-3, is as follows: KAGVTQTPRYLIKTRGQQVTLSCSPISGHRSVSWYQQTPGQGLQFLFEYFSETQRNKGNFPGRFSGRQFSNSRSEMNVSTLELGDSALYLCASSESSTDTQYFGPGTRLTVL.

This clone was picked up a small number of times. The CDR3 DNA sequence: TGTGCCAGCACCTGGACAGGGACGGGTATTGGTGGCTACACCTTC. Translated, it gives CASTWTGTGIGGYTF. The rearrangement uses TRBV28 and TRBJ1-2; 8 bases agree with TRBD1. Per germline, CDR1 MDHEN and CDR2 SYDVKM. This CDR3 has 15 residues. The V segment lost 7 bases and the J segment 7 bases; nucleotides outside the gene matches: 14.

V usage is TRBV7-8 and J usage is TRBJ2-7; D remains ambiguous. Trimming took off 3 bases at V and 1 base at J, with 10 bases between the two ends. The CDR3 is 14 residues long. Germline V gene lookup returns CDR1 SGHVS and CDR2 FQNEAQ. CDR3 sequence (DNA): TGTGCCAGCAGCTTCACGGGCAGATCCTACGAGCAGTACTTC. Its protein product is CASSFTGRSYEQYF.

The chain uses TRBV30 and TRBJ1-3; 7 bases are shared with TRBD1. Germline CDR1 reads GTSNPN; CDR2 reads SVGIG (reference sequence). The CDR3 runs to 14 residues. Losses at the gene ends were 2 bases for V and 4 bases for J; bases not matched to a gene: 5. The CDR3 bases are TGTGCCTGGAGTAGTAGGGGGCTGGGAAACACCATATATTTT. It specifies CAWSSRGLGNTIYF.

This clone came up a few times. This chain uses TRBV19 with TRBJ1-2, with unresolved D. V gave up 5 bases and J gave up 0 bases, with 16 bases separating them. Germline lookup yields CDR1 LNHDA and CDR2 SQIVND (reference sequence). The CDR3 extends over 16 amino acids. In DNA, the CDR3 is TGTGCCAGTAGTTATCGGACCTACCCAGCTAACTATGGCTACACCTTC. Translation: CASSYRTYPANYGYTF.

CDR3 bases: TGTGCCAGCAGCCGGAGCGCGGTAGCTTTCTTT. Translating it yields CASSRSAVAFF. The rearrangement joins TRBV5-6 to TRBJ1-1; no firm D call. In germline, CDR1 is SGHDT, CDR2 YYEEEE. The V gene lost 4 bases and the J gene lost 10 bases, with 11 bases spanning the gap. The CDR3 has 11 amino acids.

V is TRBV6-5 and J is TRBJ1-3, with 7 positions matching TRBD1. Trimming took 6 bases from V and 0 from J; bases not matched to a gene: 2. This CDR3 is 14 amino acids long. CDR1 MNHEY and CDR2 SVGAGI come from the germline V gene. CDR3 coding DNA: TGTGCCAGCAGGACAGGGAACTCTGGAAACACCATATATTTT. Protein product: CASRTGNSGNTIYF.

The chain links TRBV11-2 to TRBJ2-3; 13 bases line up with TRBD2. J lost 5 bases, V lost 3 bases, and 14 bases had no gene match. The CDR3 spans 19 residues. Germline V gene lookup returns CDR1 SGHAT and CDR2 FQNNGV. The CDR3 nucleotides are TGTGCCAGCAGCTTCGGACTAGCGGGAGTCTTCCGGCTAGGAGATACGCAGTATTTT. Its translation: CASSFGLAGVFRLGDTQYF.

This clone has a handful of counts. In nucleotides, the CDR3 is TGTGCCAGCAGCGTCGGGGGCTACGAGCAGTACTTC. Its translation is CASSVGGYEQYF. The genes are TRBV5-5 and TRBJ2-7; a weak D match, TRBD2 (6 bases). The CDR3 spans 12 residues. The germline V gene has CDR1 SGHKS and CDR2 YYEKEE (reference sequence). Trimming removed 4 bases from V and 3 bases from J, with 8 bases in between.

The chain uses TRBV5-1 and TRBJ2-7; TRBD2 agrees at 9 bases. The CDR3 consists of 16 residues. V lost 4 bases to trimming and J lost 4 bases; unmatched junction nucleotides: 12. Germline lookup yields CDR1 SGHRS and CDR2 YFSETQ. The CDR3 DNA sequence: TGCGCCAGCAGCCTGATTAGCGGGAGACCCGGGTACGAGCAGTACTTC. Encoded protein: CASSLISGRPGYEQYF. The entire variable domain, with the rest obtained from reference TRBV5-1 and TRBJ2-7, is as follows: KAGVTQTPRYLIKTRGQQVTLSCSPISGHRSVSWYQQTPGQGLQFLFEYFSETQRNKGNFPGRFSGRQFSNSRSEMNVSTLELGDSALYLCASSLISGRPGYEQYFGPGTRLTVT.

The V call is TRBV2, the J call TRBJ2-5; D assignment may be TRBD1 or TRBD2 (5 bases each). Trimming cost V 6 bases and J 0 bases, with 8 bases left between them. Looked up from germline, CDR1 is SNHLY and CDR2 is FYNNEI. CDR3 length: 13 residues. The CDR3, as DNA: TGTGCCAGCAGCATGGGGGACCAAGAGACCCAGTACTTC. It is translated as CASSMGDQETQYF.

The chain uses TRBV4-2 and TRBJ2-7; TRBD2 might be the D (7 bases). Looked up from germline, CDR1 is LGHNA and CDR2 is YNFKEQ. The V end was cut by 3 bases, the J end by 6 bases, with 15 bases between. There are 14 residues in the CDR3. The CDR3, as DNA: TGTGCCAGCAGCCACCCTCAGGCGGGGGCCGAGCAGTACTTC. It is translated as CASSHPQAGAEQYF.

For the CDR3, the DNA is TGTGCCAGCAGCCCGCCTAGCGGGAGGGCCGGGGAGCAGTACTTC. It specifies CASSPPSGRAGEQYF. The chain employs TRBV5-4 and TRBJ2-7; TRBD2 matches 12 bases. The CDR3 is made up of 15 amino acids. Looked up from germline, CDR1 is SGHNT and CDR2 is YYREEE (reference sequence). The ends lost 4 bases at V and 7 bases at J; junction bases unmatched: 9.

The J gene is TRBJ2-7, the V gene TRBV9; no clear D. CDR3 length equals 12 residues. Trimming removed 0 bases from V and 5 bases from J, with 6 bases in between. Germline values: CDR1 SGDLS, CDR2 YYNGEE. The CDR3 loop is CASSVAGNEQYF. CDR3 DNA: TGTGCCAGCAGCGTAGCTGGGAACGAGCAGTACTTC.